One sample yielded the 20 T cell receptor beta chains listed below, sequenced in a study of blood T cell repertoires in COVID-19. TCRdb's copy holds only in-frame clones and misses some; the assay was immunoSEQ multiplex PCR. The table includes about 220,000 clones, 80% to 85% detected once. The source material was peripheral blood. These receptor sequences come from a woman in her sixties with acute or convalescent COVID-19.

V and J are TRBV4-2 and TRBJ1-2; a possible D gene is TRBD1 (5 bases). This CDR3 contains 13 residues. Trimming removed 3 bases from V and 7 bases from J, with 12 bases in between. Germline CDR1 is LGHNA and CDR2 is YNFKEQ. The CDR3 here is CASSQGRDGGYTF. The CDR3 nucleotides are TGTGCCAGCAGCCAGGGCAGGGATGGTGGCTACACCTTC.

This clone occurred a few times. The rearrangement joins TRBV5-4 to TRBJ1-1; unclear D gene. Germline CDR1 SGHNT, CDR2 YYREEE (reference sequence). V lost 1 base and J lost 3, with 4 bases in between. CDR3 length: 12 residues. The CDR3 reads CASSLIDTEAFF. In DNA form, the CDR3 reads TGTGCCAGCAGCTTGATAGACACTGAAGCTTTCTTT.

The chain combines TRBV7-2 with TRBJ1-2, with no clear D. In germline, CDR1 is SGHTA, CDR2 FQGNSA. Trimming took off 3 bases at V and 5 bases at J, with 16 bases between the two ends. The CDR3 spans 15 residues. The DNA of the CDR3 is TGTGCCAGCAGCTTGTCTGTTGGCGACTTGTATGGCTACACCTTC. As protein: CASSLSVGDLYGYTF.

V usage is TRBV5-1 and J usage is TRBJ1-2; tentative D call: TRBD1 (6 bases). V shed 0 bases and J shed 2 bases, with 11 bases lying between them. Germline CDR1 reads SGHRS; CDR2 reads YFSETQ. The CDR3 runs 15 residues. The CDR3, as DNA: TGCGCCAGCAGCTTGGAAGGGGGTGTGAACTATGGCTACACCTTC. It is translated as CASSLEGGVNYGYTF.

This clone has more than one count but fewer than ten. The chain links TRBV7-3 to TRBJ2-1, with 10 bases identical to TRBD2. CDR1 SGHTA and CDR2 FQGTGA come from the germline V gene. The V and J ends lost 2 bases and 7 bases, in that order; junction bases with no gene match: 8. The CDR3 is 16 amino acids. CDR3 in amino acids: CASSLRPSGGLNEQFF. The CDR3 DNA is TGTGCCAGCAGCTTACGCCCTAGCGGGGGTTTAAATGAGCAGTTCTTC.

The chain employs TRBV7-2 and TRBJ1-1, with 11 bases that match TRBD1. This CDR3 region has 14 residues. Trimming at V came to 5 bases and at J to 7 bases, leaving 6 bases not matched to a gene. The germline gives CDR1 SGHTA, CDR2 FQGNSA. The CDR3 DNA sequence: TGTGCCAGCAGCGCCCGGACAGGGGGCCATGAAGCTTTCTTT. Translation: CASSARTGGHEAFF.

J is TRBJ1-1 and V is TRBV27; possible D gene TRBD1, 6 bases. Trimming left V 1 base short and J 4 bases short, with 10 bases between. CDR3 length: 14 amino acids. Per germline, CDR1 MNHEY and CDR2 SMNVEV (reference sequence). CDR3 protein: CASSLLTGITEAFF. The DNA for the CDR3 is TGTGCCAGCAGTTTATTGACAGGCATCACTGAAGCTTTCTTT.

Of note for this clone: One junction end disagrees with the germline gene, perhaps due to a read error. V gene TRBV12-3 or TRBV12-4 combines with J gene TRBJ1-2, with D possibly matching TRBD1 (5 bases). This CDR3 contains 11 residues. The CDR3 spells CASSLVGRSHF. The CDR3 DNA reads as TGTGCCAGCAGTTTAGTGGGGCGGTCCCACTTC.

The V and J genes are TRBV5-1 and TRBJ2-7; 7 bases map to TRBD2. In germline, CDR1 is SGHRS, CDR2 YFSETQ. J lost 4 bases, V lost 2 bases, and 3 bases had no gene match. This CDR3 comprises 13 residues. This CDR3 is CASSFGGGYEQYF. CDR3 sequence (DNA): TGCGCCAGCAGCTTTGGCGGGGGATACGAGCAGTACTTC. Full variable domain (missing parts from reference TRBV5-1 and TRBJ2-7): KAGVTQTPRYLIKTRGQQVTLSCSPISGHRSVSWYQQTPGQGLQFLFEYFSETQRNKGNFPGRFSGRQFSNSRSEMNVSTLELGDSALYLCASSFGGGYEQYFGPGTRLTVT.

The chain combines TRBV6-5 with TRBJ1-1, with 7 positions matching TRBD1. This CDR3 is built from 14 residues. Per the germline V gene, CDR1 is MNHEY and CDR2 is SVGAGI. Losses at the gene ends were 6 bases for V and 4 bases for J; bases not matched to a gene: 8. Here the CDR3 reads CASSRQGVGTEAFF. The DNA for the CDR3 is TGTGCCAGCAGCCGGCAGGGGGTGGGCACTGAAGCTTTCTTT.

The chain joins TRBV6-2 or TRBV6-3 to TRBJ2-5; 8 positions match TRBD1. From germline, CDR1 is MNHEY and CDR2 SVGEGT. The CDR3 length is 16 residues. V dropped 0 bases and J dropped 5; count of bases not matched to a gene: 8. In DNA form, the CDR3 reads TGTGCCAGCAGTTACTCCTACAGGGGGATTGGTGAGACCCAGTACTTC. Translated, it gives CASSYSYRGIGETQYF.

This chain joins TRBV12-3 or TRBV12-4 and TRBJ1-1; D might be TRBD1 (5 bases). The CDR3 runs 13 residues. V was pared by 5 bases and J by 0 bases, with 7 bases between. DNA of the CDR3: TGTGCCAGCAGTCCGACAGTGAACACTGAAGCTTTCTTT. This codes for CASSPTVNTEAFF.

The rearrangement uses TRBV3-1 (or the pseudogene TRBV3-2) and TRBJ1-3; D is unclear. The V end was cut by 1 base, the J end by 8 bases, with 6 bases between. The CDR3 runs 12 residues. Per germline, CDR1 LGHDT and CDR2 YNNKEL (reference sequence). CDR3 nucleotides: TGTGCCAGCAGCCAAGGAGGTTACACCATATATTTT. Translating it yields CASSQGGYTIYF.

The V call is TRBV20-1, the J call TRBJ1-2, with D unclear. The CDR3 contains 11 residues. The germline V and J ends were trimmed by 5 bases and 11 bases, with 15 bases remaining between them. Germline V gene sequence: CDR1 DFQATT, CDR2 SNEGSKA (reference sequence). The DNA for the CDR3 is TGCAGTGCTCCGGGCAGCGGTGGGTACACCTTC. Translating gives CSAPGSGGYTF.

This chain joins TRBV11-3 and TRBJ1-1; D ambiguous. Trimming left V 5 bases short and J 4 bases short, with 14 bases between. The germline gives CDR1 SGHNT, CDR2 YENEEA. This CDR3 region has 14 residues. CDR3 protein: CASSPTVTSTEAFF. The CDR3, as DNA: TGTGCCAGCAGCCCTACTGTGACATCCACTGAAGCTTTCTTT.

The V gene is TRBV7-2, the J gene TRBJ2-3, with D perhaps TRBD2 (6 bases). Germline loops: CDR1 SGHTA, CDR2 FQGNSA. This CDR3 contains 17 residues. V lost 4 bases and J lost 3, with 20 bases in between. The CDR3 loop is CASSSNLRGRSTDTQYF. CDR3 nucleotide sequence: TGTGCCAGCAGCTCTAACCTCCGGGGGAGGTCAACAGATACGCAGTATTTT.

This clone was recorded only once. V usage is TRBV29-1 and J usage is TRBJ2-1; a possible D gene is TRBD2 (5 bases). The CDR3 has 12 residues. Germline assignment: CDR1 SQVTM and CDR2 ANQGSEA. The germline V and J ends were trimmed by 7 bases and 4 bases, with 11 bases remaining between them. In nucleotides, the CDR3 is TGCAGCGCGAAACTAGATTACAATGAGCAGTTCTTC. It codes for CSAKLDYNEQFF.

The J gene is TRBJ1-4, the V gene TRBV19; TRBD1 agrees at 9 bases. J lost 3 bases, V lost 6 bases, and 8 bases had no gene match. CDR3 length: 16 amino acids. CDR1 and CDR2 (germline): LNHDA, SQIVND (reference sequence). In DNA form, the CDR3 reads TGTGCCAGTAGACAGGACAGGGGAGGGTCTAATGAAAAACTGTTTTTT. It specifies CASRQDRGGSNEKLFF.

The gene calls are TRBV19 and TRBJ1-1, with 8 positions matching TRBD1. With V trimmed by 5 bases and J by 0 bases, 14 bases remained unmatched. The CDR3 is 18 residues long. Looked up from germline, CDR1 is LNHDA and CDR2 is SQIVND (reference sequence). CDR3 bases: TGTGCCAGTAGTCCCCGGGCCGGGACAGGTCTCATGAACACTGAAGCTTTCTTT. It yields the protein CASSPRAGTGLMNTEAFF.

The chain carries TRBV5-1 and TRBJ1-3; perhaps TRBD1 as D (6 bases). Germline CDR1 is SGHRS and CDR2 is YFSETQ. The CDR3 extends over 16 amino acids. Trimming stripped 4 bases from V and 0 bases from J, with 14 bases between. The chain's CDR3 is CASSPGQRYSGNTIYF. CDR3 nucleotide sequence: TGCGCCAGCAGCCCTGGACAGCGTTACTCTGGAAACACCATATATTTT.